These 9 T cell receptor beta chains originate from one sample sequenced in a study of blood T cells in healthy people across ages. Next came a second PCR, run for roughly 7 to 12 cycles, which used a sample-barcoded 5' primer along with a J-beta primer mix. TCRdb ran MiXCR on the 5' RACE reads and lists one entry per CDR3 protein. The sample holds 1.5 million to 2 million distinct CDR3 sequences, under 30% seen once. Sequenced sample: blood. Receptors originate from a woman aged 30 to 39 in good health.

This clonotype was counted between two and nine times. This chain connects TRBV7-2 to TRBJ2-3; 10 nucleotides agree with TRBD2. The CDR3 covers 14 residues. The J segment lost 8 bases and the V segment lost 11 bases, leaving 13 bases of the junction unmatched. The germline gives CDR1 SGHTA, CDR2 FQGNSA. The CDR3 is CAVQKRGGVGTQYF. Written as DNA, the CDR3 is TGTGCCGTACAAAAGCGGGGGGGGGTAGGTACGCAGTATTTT.

The chain carries TRBV29-1 and TRBJ1-5; TRBD1 matches 10 bases. This CDR3 has 13 amino acids. Germline V CDR1 and CDR2: SQVTM, ANQGSEA. Trimming at V came to 4 bases and at J to 6 bases, leaving 3 bases not matched to a gene. CDR3 nucleotide sequence: TGCAGCGTTGGGACAGGGGGATCTCAGCCCCAGCATTTT. Translation: CSVGTGGSQPQHF.

At least ten counts were recorded for this clonotype. This sequence joins TRBV27 and TRBJ2-1; TRBD1 is a possible D gene (6 bases). The CDR3 has 12 residues. Per the germline V gene, CDR1 is MNHEY and CDR2 is SMNVEV (reference sequence). V was trimmed by 6 bases and J by 7 bases, leaving 10 bases between them. CDR3 nucleotide sequence: TGTGCCAGCAGCTTACAGGGAAATGAGCAGTTCTTC. This encodes CASSLQGNEQFF.

The V gene is TRBV7-2, the J gene TRBJ1-1, with D possibly matching TRBD1 (6 bases). The germline V gene encodes CDR1 SGHTA and CDR2 FQGNSA. The CDR3 extends over 15 amino acids. Trimming took 5 bases from V and 2 from J, leaving 15 bases between them. CDR3 region: CASSAAGASNTEAFF. The CDR3 region has the DNA TGTGCCAGCAGCGCTGCAGGGGCTTCTAACACTGAAGCTTTCTTT.

This chain connects TRBV12-3 or TRBV12-4 to TRBJ1-2, with D uncertain. Trimming removed 4 bases from V and 9 bases from J, with 12 bases in between. The CDR3 has 12 residues. CDR3 loop: CASSSRGKRYTF. The CDR3 region has the DNA TGTGCCAGCAGTTCTCGGGGAAAGCGCTACACCTTC.

Note on this clonotype: A read error is possible here, since a much larger clone lies one base away. The chain links TRBV7-2 to TRBJ2-7; 7 bases line up with TRBD2. This CDR3 region has 18 residues. Germline CDR1 reads SGHTA; CDR2 reads FQGNSA. The J segment lost 1 base and the V segment lost 0 bases, leaving 12 bases of the junction unmatched. CDR3 sequence (DNA): TGTGCCAGCAGCTTAGCGCGCTCACGAGCGGGACCTTCCTACGAGCAGTACTTC. Its protein is CASSLARSRAGPSYEQYF.

This clonotype was seen only a few times. The J gene is TRBJ1-6, the V gene TRBV4-1, with D perhaps TRBD1 (5 bases). The germline V gene has CDR1 MGHRA and CDR2 YSYEKL. This CDR3 contains 14 residues. V was shortened by 1 base and J by 10 bases, with 11 bases between the two germline ends. The CDR3 DNA reads as TGCGCCAGCAGCCAAGCGGGGGGATACTCACCCCTCCACTTT. Encoded protein: CASSQAGGYSPLHF.

The CDR3 protein is CAMKSQVSNEQFF. DNA for the CDR3: TGTGCCATGAAATCCCAAGTGTCTAATGAGCAGTTCTTC. The chain joins TRBV10-3 to TRBJ2-1; D is uncertain. The ends were cut back, 9 bases at V and 7 bases at J, with 16 bases in the middle. Germline lookup yields CDR1 ENHRY and CDR2 SYGVKD. This CDR3 has 13 residues.

In this sample, this clonotype turned up a few times. This chain connects TRBV12-5 to TRBJ1-2; no definite D call. V lost 4 bases and J lost 5, with 8 bases in between. CDR3 size: 12 residues. The germline CDR1 and CDR2 sequences are LGHNT and FRNRAP. DNA of the CDR3: TGTGCTAGTGGTTCCTTAACTTATGGCTACACCTTC. Its protein product is CASGSLTYGYTF.